The clone carrying this TCR beta chain was counted at least ten times. Its antigen is currently unknown. V shed 1 base and J shed 0 bases, with 14 bases lying between them. Germline CDR1 reads SGHVS; CDR2 reads FQNEAQ. The CDR3 consists of 17 residues. A universal primer site came from template switching; cDNA carried unique molecular identifiers. TCRdb re-derived calls from the 5' RACE reads in MiXCR, one entry per CDR3 protein. This table has some 590,000 distinct CDR3 sequences, around a tenth appearing once. This entry is derived from a study of identical twins. Study conclusions and caveats: Out-of-frame TCR alpha sharing observed in monozygotic twins exceeded model estimates.

These sequences were also reported in another study, on yellow fever vaccine responses in identical twins. That report notes: The T cell response to vaccination in identical twins was reportedly partly convergent and partly personalized.

This chain uses TRBV7-8 with TRBJ2-3, with D tentatively TRBD2 (6 bases). This TCR was recovered from a woman in her late teens or twenties in good health. Sequencing input: PBMCs. CDR3 sequence reads: CASSLDGTYSSTDTQYF. CDR3 DNA sequence: TGTGCCAGCAGCTTAGATGGGACTTACTCTAGCACAGATACGCAGTATTTT. The full variable domain, with the rest looked up from reference TRBV7-8 and TRBJ2-3, is GAGVSQSPRYKVAKRGQDVALRCDPISGHVSLFWYQQALGQGPEFLTYFQNEAQLDKSGLPSDRFFAERPEGSVSTLKIQRTQQEDSAVYLCASSLDGTYSSTDTQYFGPGTRLTVL.